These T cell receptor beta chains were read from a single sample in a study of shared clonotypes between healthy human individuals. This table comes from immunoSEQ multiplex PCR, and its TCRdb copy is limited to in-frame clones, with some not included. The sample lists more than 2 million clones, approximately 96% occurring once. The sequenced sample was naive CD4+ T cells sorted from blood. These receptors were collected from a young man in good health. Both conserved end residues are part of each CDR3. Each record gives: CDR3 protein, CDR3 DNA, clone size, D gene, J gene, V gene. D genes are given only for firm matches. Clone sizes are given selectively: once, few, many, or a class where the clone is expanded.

CASSSGTGGYEQYF TGCGCCAGCAGCTCCGGGACAGGGGGCTACGAGCAGTACTTC - TRBD1 TRBJ2-7 TRBV5-1
CASSPRSTEAFF TGTGCCAGCAGCCCACGGAGCACTGAAGCTTTCTTT once - TRBJ1-1 TRBV28
CASSTPRRDSNQPQHF TGTGCCAGTAGTACCCCCCGCAGGGATAGCAATCAGCCCCAGCATTTT - - TRBJ1-5 TRBV19
CASTPTGVYGYTF TGTGCCAGTACCCCGACAGGGGTCTATGGCTACACCTTC few TRBD1 TRBJ1-2 TRBV19
CASSSTGNSEQFF TGCGCCAGCAGCTCGACTGGCAACTCGGAGCAGTTCTTC - - TRBJ2-1 TRBV5-1
CASNRGETSTDTQYF TGTGCCAGCAACAGAGGGGAGACTAGCACAGATACGCAGTATTTT - - TRBJ2-3 TRBV7-9
CASSPRGQISNEKLFF TGTGCCAGCAGTCCCCGGGGACAGATCTCTAATGAAAAACTGTTTTTT - TRBD1 TRBJ1-4 TRBV6-6
CASSWDLGYEQYF TGTGCCAGCAGTTGGGACTTGGGCTACGAGCAGTACTTC - - TRBJ2-7 TRBV28
CAGVVGVGTEASF - - - TRBJ1-1 TRBV30
CARDENYGYTF TGTGCTCGGGACGAGAACTATGGCTACACCTTC - - TRBJ1-2 TRBV30
CAISVAGETQYF TGTGCCATCAGTGTTGCGGGAGAGACCCAGTACTTC - - TRBJ2-5 TRBV10-3
CASSDYGLYNEQFF TGTGCCAGCAGTGACTACGGCCTCTACAATGAGCAGTTCTTC - - TRBJ2-1 TRBV6-1
CASSYSGQGHEKLFF TGTGCCAGCAGTTACTCGGGACAGGGGCATGAAAAACTGTTTTTT - TRBD1 TRBJ1-4 TRBV6-5
CASSPGTYGYTF TGTGCCAGCTCGCCCGGGACTTATGGCTACACCTTC - - TRBJ1-2 TRBV18
CASSHPRTRDRVCYEQYF TGCGCCAGCAGCCATCCCCGCACCCGGGACAGGGTCTGTTACGAGCAGTACTTC once TRBD1 TRBJ2-7 TRBV4-1
CASSLEGAPAFF TGCGCCAGCAGCTTGGAAGGGGCTCCGGCTTTCTTT once - TRBJ1-1 TRBV5-1
CASSVDGNHAGRNTEAFF TGTGCCAGCAGCGTAGATGGGAACCACGCGGGGAGAAACACTGAAGCTTTCTTT - - TRBJ1-1 TRBV9
CASSFEGFEQYF TGTGCCAGCAGTTTTGAGGGTTTTGAGCAGTACTTC - - TRBJ2-7 TRBV28
CASSGQQMNTEAFF TGCGCCAGCAGCGGACAACAGATGAACACTGAAGCTTTCTTT - - TRBJ1-1 TRBV5-1
CASSASGGAVRKLFF TGTGCCAGCAGTGCCTCAGGTGGGGCGGTTAGGAAACTGTTTTTT - - TRBJ1-4 TRBV7-9
CASTPGAHGNSPLHF TGTGCCAGCACACCTGGGGCCCACGGGAATTCACCCCTCCACTTT - - TRBJ1-6 TRBV6-6
CASSLSQGGGETQYF TGCGCCAGCAGCTTGTCGCAGGGAGGTGGGGAGACCCAGTACTTC - - TRBJ2-5 TRBV5-1
CASSSDKTGRYEQYF TGTGCCAGCAGTTCTGATAAGACAGGGAGGTACGAGCAGTACTTC - - TRBJ2-7 TRBV6-5
CAWTRDKNTEAFF TGTGCCTGGACCCGGGACAAGAACACTGAAGCTTTCTTT - - TRBJ1-1 TRBV30
CASSPDTLGTEAFF TGTGCCAGCAGCCCGGACACACTAGGCACTGAAGCTTTCTTT - - TRBJ1-1 TRBV7-9
CASSYDGATGSKYF TGTGCCAGCAGTTATGACGGGGCTACTGGGTCGAAGTACTTC - - TRBJ2-5 TRBV6-5
CAWSAFRPGTYEQYF TGTGCCTGGAGTGCCTTCCGGCCAGGGACCTACGAGCAGTACTTC - - TRBJ2-7 TRBV30
CASSVSSDTQYF TGTGCCAGCAGCGTAAGTTCAGATACGCAGTATTTT - - TRBJ2-3 TRBV9
CASSAKVFLTDTQYF TGTGCCAGCAGCGCAAAGGTTTTCCTCACAGATACGCAGTATTTT - - TRBJ2-3 TRBV7-2
CASTRDRHLLKETQYF TGCGCCAGCACGCGGGACAGACATCTCCTTAAAGAGACCCAGTACTTC - - TRBJ2-5 TRBV23-1
CARSFLRDSTYEQYF TGTGCCAGAAGCTTCTTGAGGGATTCTACCTACGAGCAGTACTTC - - TRBJ2-7 TRBV7-5
CASTPRGERNTEAFF TGTGCCAGCACCCCTAGAGGAGAGAGGAACACTGAAGCTTTCTTT - - TRBJ1-1 TRBV5-4
CASSPGQNTGELFF TGTGCCAGCAGCCCCGGGCAAAACACCGGGGAGCTGTTTTTT once - TRBJ2-2 TRBV7-9
CASSEAAVNGYTF TGTGCCAGCAGTGAAGCTGCGGTCAATGGCTACACCTTC - - TRBJ1-2 TRBV6-1
CSVRLTSGSGDTQYF TGCAGCGTTCGCCTAACTAGCGGGAGTGGAGATACGCAGTATTTT once TRBD2 TRBJ2-3 TRBV29-1
CASRQGADNQPQHF TGTGCCAGCAGACAGGGGGCGGACAATCAGCCCCAGCATTTT - TRBD1 TRBJ1-5 TRBV6-1